Shown below are 5 T cell receptor beta chains from a single sample sequenced in a study of blood T cell repertoires in COVID-19. TCRdb keeps only in-frame clones here, not all; method: immunoSEQ multiplex PCR. The sample carries roughly 180,000 clones, approximately 85% recorded once. Input material: peripheral blood. The origin of the receptors is a man between 60 and 75 years old who had recovered from COVID-19.

In this sample, this clone turned up once. This sequence joins TRBV5-6 and TRBJ2-1; 9 bases are a match to TRBD2. V lost 4 bases to trimming and J lost 7 bases; unmatched junction nucleotides: 9. The germline V gene encodes CDR1 SGHDT and CDR2 YYEEEE. This CDR3 is built from 15 residues. CDR3 amino acids: CASSISGGPRNEQFF. CDR3 nucleotide sequence: TGTGCCAGCAGCATTAGCGGGGGTCCCCGGAATGAGCAGTTCTTC. Filled out from reference TRBV5-6 and TRBJ2-1, the complete variable domain reads DAGVTQSPTHLIKTRGQQVTLRCSPKSGHDTVSWYQQALGQGPQFIFQYYEEEERQRGNFPDRFSGHQFPNYSSELNVNALLLGDSALYLCASSISGGPRNEQFFGPGTRLTVL.

The CDR3 protein is CASSPSGDGYTF. CDR3 in DNA: TGTGCCAGCAGTCCCTCGGGGGATGGCTACACCTTC. The genes are TRBV12-3 or TRBV12-4 and TRBJ1-2, with D possibly TRBD1 on 5 matching bases. The CDR3 runs 12 residues. Trimming took off 5 bases at V and 6 bases at J, with 10 bases between the two ends.

The genes are TRBV12-3 or TRBV12-4 and TRBJ2-5, with D maybe TRBD1 (6 bases). V lost 3 bases, J lost 4 bases, and 9 bases lay in between. The CDR3 has 13 residues. CDR3 region: CASSLSGVETQYF. CDR3 sequence (DNA): TGTGCCAGCAGTTTGTCAGGGGTAGAGACCCAGTACTTC.

The genes are TRBV27 and TRBJ1-6; possible D gene TRBD1, 6 bases. Germline V lookup: CDR1 MNHEY, CDR2 SMNVEV (reference sequence). Trimming took off 2 bases at V and 1 base at J, with 12 bases between the two ends. The CDR3 consists of 17 residues. Here the CDR3 reads CASSLPQGGSYNSPLHF. For the CDR3, the DNA is TGTGCCAGCAGTTTACCACAGGGTGGGTCCTATAATTCACCCCTCCACTTT.

The chain joins TRBV14 to TRBJ2-7, with TRBD2 matching over 8 bases. This CDR3 is 16 amino acids long. The germline V gene encodes CDR1 SGHDN and CDR2 FVKESK. J gave up 1 base and V 1 base, and 6 bases lay outside the gene matches. The DNA of the CDR3 is TGTGCCAGCAGCCAAGTTCCAGCGGGGGTTTCCTACGAGCAGTACTTC. Amino acid sequence: CASSQVPAGVSYEQYF.